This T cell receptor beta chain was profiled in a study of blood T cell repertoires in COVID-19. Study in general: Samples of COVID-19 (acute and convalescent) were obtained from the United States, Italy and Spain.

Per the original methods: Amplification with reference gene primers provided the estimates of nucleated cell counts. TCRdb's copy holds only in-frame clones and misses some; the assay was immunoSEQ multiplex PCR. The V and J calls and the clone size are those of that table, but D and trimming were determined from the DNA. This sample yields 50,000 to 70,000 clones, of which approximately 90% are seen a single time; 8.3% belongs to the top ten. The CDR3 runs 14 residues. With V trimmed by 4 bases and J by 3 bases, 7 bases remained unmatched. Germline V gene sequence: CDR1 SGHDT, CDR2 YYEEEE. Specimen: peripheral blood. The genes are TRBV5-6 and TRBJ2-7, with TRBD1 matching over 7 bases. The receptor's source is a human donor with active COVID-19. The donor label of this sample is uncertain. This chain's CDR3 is CASSPRDRDYEQYF. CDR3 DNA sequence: TGTGCCAGCAGCCCCCGGGACAGAGACTACGAGCAGTACTTC. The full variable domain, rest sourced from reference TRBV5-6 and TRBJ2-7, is DAGVTQSPTHLIKTRGQQVTLRCSPKSGHDTVSWYQQALGQGPQFIFQYYEEEERQRGNFPDRFSGHQFPNYSSELNVNALLLGDSALYLCASSPRDRDYEQYFGPGTRLTVT.